This TCR beta chain was recovered during a study of T cell clonality in common variable immunodeficiency (dated by TCRdb to the mid-2010s). Beyond this particular receptor, the publication reports: CVID TCRbeta sequences reportedly showed fewer deletions and N-nucleotide insertions and lacked highly modified clones with 13 or more V deletions. Although equal DNA input was used, an average of approximately 82,000 unique sequences per sample was obtained for controls, compared with approximately 30,000 for CVID samples. CVID subjects shared fewer TCRbeta clones with each other than healthy controls did (p < 0.0001). TCRbeta clonality was higher in CVID subjects than in healthy controls (t-test p = 0.018), and the increase was most characteristic of about a third of subjects. Correlations between repertoire features and clinical complications were limited by patient heterogeneity within the CVID cohort. It was noted by the authors that sequencing of the repertoires of T cell subpopulations would be needed to clarify the cause of the increased clonality in CVID.

Equivalent amounts of genomic DNA from CVID and control samples were used as sequencing input. For every sample, a 60 bp segment covering the rearranged TCRbeta CDR3 region was amplified and then sequenced. The immunoSEQ assay, a bias-corrected multiplex PCR combined with high-throughput sequencing, was used to amplify TCRbeta. The original methods were these. Every unique nucleotide sequence was considered a clone and was annotated with V, D and J genes, copy number and frequency. Sequences were labeled productive if in frame, and non-productive if out of frame or containing stop codons. As previously described, clonality was calculated on the basis of Shannon's entropy. The predicted amino acid sequences of productive clones were used to derive the mean CDR3 Kyte-Doolittle hydropathy. Using the R hclust function, scaled V gene usage was clustered hierarchically with Manhattan distance and complete linkage. To assess clone sharing by CDR3 amino acid sequence, 12 repertoires per group were resampled over 100 rounds. The repertoires were searched for roughly 69 published EBV-specific and fewer than 250 published CMV-specific TCRbeta sequences. A couple of CVID samples that yielded fewer than 10,000 sequences were excluded from the analysis, so approximately 40 CVID repertoires were retained. TCRdb took over this immuneACCESS table, retaining in-frame rearrangements with V and J assigned. Such tables are incomplete; in checked studies, under half of the missing clones stem from an unresolved V gene, and the remainder is unexplained. Clonal size and the V and J genes are those of that table, whereas D and trimming came from the DNA. This sample was tabulated with about 81,000 clones, among which there are no singletons. The top ten clonotypes cover approximately 0.81% of the sample.

The CDR3 contains 16 residues, cysteine and phenylalanine counted. The DNA shown is the part of the CDR3 that was read: 39 bases, in frame from base 1. Via the germline V gene, CDR1 is MGHRA and CDR2 YSYEKL. V has 8 bases trimmed and J has 3 bases trimmed; junction bases matching no gene number 15. Most CVID patients and most healthy controls were of Caucasian heritage. Heparinized peripheral whole blood samples of about 4.5 to 9 ml were collected from each donor. Genomic DNA from adults with common variable immune deficiency (CVID) and from healthy adult controls was the source for sequencing TCRbeta CDR3 repertoires. There were 22 healthy adult volunteers in the control group (roughly 12 female and around ten male), ranging in age from 23 to 66 years, with a mean age of almost 35. Diluted blood was density-centrifuged over Hypaque 1077 or Ficoll-Paque to isolate peripheral blood mononuclear cells. Genomic DNA was extracted from unsorted mononuclear cells by Qiagen column purification or by a centrifugation-based method.

This clone was observed many times. What antigen it recognizes has not been identified. The CDR3 end falls 3 residues outside the read, so it is completed with the germline J gene. The chain uses TRBV4-1 and TRBJ1-1; 7 middle bases align to TRBD1. Material: peripheral blood mononuclear cells. The origin of this receptor is a person between 18 and 75 years old in good health. For the CDR3, the sequence is CASGPSGTGEYTEAFF. CDR3 DNA (partial): TGCGCCAGCGGCCCCAGCGGTACAGGGGAATACACTGAA.